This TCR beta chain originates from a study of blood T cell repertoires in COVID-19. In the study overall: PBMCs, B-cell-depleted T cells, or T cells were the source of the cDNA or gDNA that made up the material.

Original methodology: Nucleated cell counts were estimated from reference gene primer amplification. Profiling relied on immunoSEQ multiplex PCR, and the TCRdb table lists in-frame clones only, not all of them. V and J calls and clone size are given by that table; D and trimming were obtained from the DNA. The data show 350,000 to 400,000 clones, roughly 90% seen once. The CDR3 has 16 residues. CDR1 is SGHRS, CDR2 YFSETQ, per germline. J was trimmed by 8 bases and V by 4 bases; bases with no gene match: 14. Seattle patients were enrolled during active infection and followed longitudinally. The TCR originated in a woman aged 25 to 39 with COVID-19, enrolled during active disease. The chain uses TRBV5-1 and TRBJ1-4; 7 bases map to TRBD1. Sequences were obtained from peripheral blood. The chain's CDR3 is CASSPRTGPKQEKLFF. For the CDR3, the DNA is TGCGCCAGCAGCCCCCGGACAGGCCCTAAACAGGAAAAACTGTTTTTT.